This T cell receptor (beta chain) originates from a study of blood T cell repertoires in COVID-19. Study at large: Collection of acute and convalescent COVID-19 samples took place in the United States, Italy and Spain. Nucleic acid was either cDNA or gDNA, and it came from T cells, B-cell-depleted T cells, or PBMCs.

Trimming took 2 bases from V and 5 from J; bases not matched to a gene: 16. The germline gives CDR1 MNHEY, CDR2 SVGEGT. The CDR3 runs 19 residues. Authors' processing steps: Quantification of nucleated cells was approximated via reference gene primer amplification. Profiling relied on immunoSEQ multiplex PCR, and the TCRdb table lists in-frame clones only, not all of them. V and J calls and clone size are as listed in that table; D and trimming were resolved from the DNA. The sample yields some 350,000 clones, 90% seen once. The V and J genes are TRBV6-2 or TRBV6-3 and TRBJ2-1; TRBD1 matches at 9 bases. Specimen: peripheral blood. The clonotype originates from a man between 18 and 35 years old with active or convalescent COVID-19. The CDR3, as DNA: TGTGCCAGCAGTTACCACAGGTCGGACAGGGGAGGGCTAAACAATGAGCAGTTCTTC. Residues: CASSYHRSDRGGLNNEQFF.